This T cell receptor beta chain was sequenced in a study of cytomegalovirus exposure and HLA in healthy donors. The primer mix had 60 Vbeta and 13 Jbeta primers. The protocol was immunoSEQ multiplex PCR, while the TCRdb copy is restricted to in-frame clones and leaves out a portion. The table records about 150,000 clones, 70% to 80% of them present only once. Germline lookup yields CDR1 LGHNA and CDR2 YSLEER. CDR3 length equals 16 residues. Trimming cost V 0 bases and J 1 base, with 11 bases left between them. This rearrangement joins TRBV4-3 to TRBJ2-3; tentative D call: TRBD2 (6 bases). This clonotype was sampled from a man aged 35 to 55 in good health and CMV-seropositive. Sequenced: PBMCs. The CDR3 DNA reads TGCGCCAGCAGCCAAGATCCGGGAGTCCGCACAGATACGCAGTATTTT. It yields the protein CASSQDPGVRTDTQYF.